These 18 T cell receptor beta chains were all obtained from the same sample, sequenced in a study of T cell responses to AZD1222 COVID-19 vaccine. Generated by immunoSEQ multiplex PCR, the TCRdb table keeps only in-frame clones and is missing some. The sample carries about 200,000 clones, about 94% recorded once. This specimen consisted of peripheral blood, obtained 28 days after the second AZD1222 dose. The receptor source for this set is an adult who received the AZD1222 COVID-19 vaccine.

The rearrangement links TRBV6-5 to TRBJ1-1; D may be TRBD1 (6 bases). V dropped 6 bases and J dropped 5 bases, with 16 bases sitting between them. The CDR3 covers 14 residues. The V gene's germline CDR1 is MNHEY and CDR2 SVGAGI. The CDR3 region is CASSRGGLETEAFF. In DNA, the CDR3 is TGTGCCAGCAGCCGCGGGGGGCTGGAGACTGAAGCTTTCTTT.

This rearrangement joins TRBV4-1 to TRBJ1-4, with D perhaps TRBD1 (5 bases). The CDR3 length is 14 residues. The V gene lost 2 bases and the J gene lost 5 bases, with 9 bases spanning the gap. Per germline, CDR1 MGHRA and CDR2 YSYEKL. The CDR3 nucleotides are TGCGCCAGCAGCCAACAGGGCGCAAATGAAAAACTGTTTTTT. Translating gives CASSQQGANEKLFF.

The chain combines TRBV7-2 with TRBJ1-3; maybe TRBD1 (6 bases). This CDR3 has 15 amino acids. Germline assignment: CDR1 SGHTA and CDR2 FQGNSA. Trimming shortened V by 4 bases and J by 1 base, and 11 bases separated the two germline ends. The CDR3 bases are TGTGCCAGCAGCTCGGGAGGGGGGTCTGGAAACACCATATATTTT. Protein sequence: CASSSGGGSGNTIYF.

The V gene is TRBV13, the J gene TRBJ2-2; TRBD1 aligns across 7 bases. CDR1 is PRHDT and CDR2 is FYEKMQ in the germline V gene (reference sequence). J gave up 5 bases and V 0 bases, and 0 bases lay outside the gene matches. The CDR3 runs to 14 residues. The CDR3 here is CASSLGTGTGELFF. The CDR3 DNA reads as TGTGCCAGCAGCTTAGGGACAGGGACCGGGGAGCTGTTTTTT.

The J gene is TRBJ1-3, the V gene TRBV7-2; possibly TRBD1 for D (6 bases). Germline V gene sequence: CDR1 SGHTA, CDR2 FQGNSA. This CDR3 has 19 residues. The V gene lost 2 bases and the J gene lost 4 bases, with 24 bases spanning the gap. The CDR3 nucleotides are TGTGCCAGCAGCTTACTTGGGGGGGCTCGGAGGGTTGCAGGAAACACCATATATTTT. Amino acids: CASSLLGGARRVAGNTIYF.

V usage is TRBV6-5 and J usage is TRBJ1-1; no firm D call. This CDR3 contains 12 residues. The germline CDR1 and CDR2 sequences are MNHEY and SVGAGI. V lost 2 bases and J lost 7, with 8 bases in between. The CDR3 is CASSYKELEAFF. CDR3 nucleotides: TGTGCCAGCAGTTACAAGGAGCTTGAAGCTTTCTTT.

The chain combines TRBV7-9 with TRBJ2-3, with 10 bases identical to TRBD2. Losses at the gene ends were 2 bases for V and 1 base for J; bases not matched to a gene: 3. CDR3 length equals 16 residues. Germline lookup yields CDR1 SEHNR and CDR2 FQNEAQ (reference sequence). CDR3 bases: TGTGCCAGCAGCTTACAGAGCGGGGGGGGCACAGATACGCAGTATTTT. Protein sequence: CASSLQSGGGTDTQYF.

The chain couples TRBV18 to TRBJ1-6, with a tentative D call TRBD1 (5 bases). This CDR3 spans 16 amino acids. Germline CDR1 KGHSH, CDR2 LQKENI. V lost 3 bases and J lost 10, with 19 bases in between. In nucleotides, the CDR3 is TGTGCCAGCTCACCCCCGGGGCCAGGGATAGAATCACCCCTCCACTTT. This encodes CASSPPGPGIESPLHF.

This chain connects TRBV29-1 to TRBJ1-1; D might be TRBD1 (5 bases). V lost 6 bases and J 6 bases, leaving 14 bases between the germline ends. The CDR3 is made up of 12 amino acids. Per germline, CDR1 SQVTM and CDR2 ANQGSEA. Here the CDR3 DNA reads TGCAGCGTGGATGGCCCAGGGCCTGAAGCTTTCTTT. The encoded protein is CSVDGPGPEAFF.

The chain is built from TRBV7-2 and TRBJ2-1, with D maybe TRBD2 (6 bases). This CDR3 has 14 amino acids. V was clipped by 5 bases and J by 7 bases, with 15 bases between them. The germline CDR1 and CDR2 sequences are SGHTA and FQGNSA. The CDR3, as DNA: TGTGCCAGCAGCACCGGGAGCCTTCAAAATGAGCAGTTCTTC. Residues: CASSTGSLQNEQFF.

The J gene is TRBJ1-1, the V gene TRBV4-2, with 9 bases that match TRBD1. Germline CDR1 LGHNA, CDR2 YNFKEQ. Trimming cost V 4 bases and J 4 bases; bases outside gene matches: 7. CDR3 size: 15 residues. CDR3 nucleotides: TGTGCCAGCAGCCCGCGGGGGACAGGGCCCACTGAAGCTTTCTTT. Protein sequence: CASSPRGTGPTEAFF.

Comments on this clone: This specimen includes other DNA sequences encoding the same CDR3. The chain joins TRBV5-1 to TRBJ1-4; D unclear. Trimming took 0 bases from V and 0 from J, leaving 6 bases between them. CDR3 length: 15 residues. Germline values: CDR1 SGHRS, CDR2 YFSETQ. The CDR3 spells CASSLGGATNEKLFF. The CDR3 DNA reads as TGCGCCAGCAGCTTGGGGGGAGCAACTAATGAAAAACTGTTTTTT.

The CDR3 DNA reads TGCGCCAGCAGCACAGGGTTATCGGGCTACACCTTC. Translating it yields CASSTGLSGYTF. The rearrangement joins TRBV5-1 to TRBJ1-2, with D tentatively TRBD1 (6 bases). This CDR3 comprises 12 residues. V was shortened by 4 bases and J by 8 bases, with 12 bases between the two germline ends. Germline CDR1 and CDR2: SGHRS and YFSETQ.

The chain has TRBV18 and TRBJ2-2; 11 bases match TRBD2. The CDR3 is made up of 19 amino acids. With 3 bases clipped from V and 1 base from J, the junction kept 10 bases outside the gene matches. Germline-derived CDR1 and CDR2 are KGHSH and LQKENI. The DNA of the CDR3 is TGTGCCAGCTCACCTTCCGCCCCAGGACTAGCGGGGAACACCGGGGAGCTGTTTTTT. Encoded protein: CASSPSAPGLAGNTGELFF. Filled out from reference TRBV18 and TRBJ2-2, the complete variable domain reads NAGVMQNPRHLVRRRGQEARLRCSPMKGHSHVYWYRQLPEEGLKFMVYLQKENIIDESGMPKERFSAEFPKEGPSILRIQQVVRGDSAAYFCASSPSAPGLAGNTGELFFGEGSRLTVL.

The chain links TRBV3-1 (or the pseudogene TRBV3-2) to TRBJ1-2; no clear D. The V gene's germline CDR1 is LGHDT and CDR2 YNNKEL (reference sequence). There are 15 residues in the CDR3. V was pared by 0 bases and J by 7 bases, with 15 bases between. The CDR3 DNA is TGTGCCAGCAGCCAAGAAAGGGTCCGTAGCGGTGGCTACACCTTC. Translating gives CASSQERVRSGGYTF.

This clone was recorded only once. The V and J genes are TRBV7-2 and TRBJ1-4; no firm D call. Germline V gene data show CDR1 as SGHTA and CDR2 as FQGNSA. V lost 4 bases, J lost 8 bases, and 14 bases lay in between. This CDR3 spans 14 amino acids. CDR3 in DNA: TGTGCCAGCAGCTCAACATTGCAGGCAGAAAAACTGTTTTTT. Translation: CASSSTLQAEKLFF.

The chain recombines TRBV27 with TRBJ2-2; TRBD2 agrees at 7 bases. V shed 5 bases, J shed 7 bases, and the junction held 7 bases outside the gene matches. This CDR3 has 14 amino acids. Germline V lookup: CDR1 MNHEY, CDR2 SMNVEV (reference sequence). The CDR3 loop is CASSISGSFGELFF. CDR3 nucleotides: TGTGCCAGCAGTATTAGCGGGTCCTTCGGGGAGCTGTTTTTT.

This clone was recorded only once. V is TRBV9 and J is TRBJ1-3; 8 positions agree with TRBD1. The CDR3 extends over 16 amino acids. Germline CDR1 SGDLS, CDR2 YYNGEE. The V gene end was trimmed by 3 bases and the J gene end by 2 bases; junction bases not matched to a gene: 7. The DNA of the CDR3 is TGTGCCAGCAGCGGACCCCAGGGGGCCCCTGGAAACACCATATATTTT. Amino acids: CASSGPQGAPGNTIYF.